This T cell receptor (beta chain) was sequenced in a study of radiation and T cells in renal cell carcinoma. As for time point: blood 2 weeks post-SBRT. Described treatment: 15 Gy SBRT to primary tumor, nephrectomy 4 weeks later. The tumor was a clear cell renal cell carcinoma. General study findings and limits: In blood, top tumor clones expanded by 2 weeks, shrinking by 4.

Libraries were prepared by immunoSEQ multiplex PCR; TCRdb keeps only in-frame clonotypes and omits some of them. Of just over 150,000 clones in the sample, around 90% were seen once. As regards this clone: Its antigen remains unidentified.

This CDR3 spans 13 amino acids. V dropped 8 bases and J dropped 4 bases, with 15 bases sitting between them. Germline CDR1 is MRHNA and CDR2 is SNTAGT. The gene calls are TRBV6-4 and TRBJ2-7; a weak D match, TRBD2 (6 bases). The TCR sequence derives from a woman aged 45-65 years with renal cell carcinoma. The sample in question was blood, obtained from a patient whose treatment included radiotherapy and nephrectomy. The CDR3 DNA follows: TGTGCCAGCTTGTCGGGACTGGTATACGAGCAGTACTTC. Its protein is CASLSGLVYEQYF.